This T cell receptor (beta chain) was recovered during a study of shared clonotypes between healthy human individuals. Broader study findings: Among non-shared clonotypes, generation probabilities were lower than among those shared by all four donors. The donor pool, a small one, limited the genetic and exposure-history diversity represented. Naive CD4 clonotypes overlapped across a few donors at 4.5% to 5.5%.

In its sample, this clone was seen a few times. Its antigen is undetermined. Profiled with immunoSEQ multiplex PCR; TCRdb holds only in-frame clones, not every one. The data show about 2.4 million clones, 85% to 95% seen once. The V gene end was trimmed by 1 base and the J gene end by 5 bases; junction bases not matched to a gene: 9. Germline loops: CDR1 SGHAT, CDR2 FQNNGV. This CDR3 region has 16 residues. Only Caucasian adults living in Nashville, Tennessee made up the donor group. Input material: naive CD4+ T cells sorted from blood. Subset described: CD45RA+ positively selected. The clonotype comes from a man aged 18 to 29 in good health. The J gene is TRBJ2-5, the V gene TRBV11-2; 8 positions agree with TRBD1. The CDR3 region has the DNA TGTGCCAGCAGCTTAGGACCAGGGGGCGGTGGGGAGACCCAGTACTTC. Its protein product is CASSLGPGGGGETQYF.